The sample holds a few counts of the clone carrying this T cell receptor (beta chain). V was shortened by 8 bases and J by 4 bases, with 10 bases between the two germline ends. CDR1 MDHEN and CDR2 SYDVKM come from the germline V gene. CDR3 length equals 12 residues. These data belong to a study of identical twins. TCRdb re-analysed the 5' RACE reads in MiXCR, keeping a single row per CDR3 protein. The table records nearly 900,000 distinct CDR3 sequences, over 9% of them present only once. The sample also formed part of further work on yellow fever vaccine responses in identical twins.

The sequencing input was PBMCs. The TCR comes from a young woman in good health. J is TRBJ2-3 and V is TRBV28; the D is unclear. The CDR3: CASHRRPDTQYF. DNA for the CDR3: TGTGCCAGCCATAGACGGCCAGATACGCAGTATTTT.